Each of the 8 T cell receptor beta chains below was sequenced from the same sample in a study of post-analysis software for immune sequencing data. Overall study results and limits: Four to six TRBV segments were significantly more frequent in patients than in controls. TRBV5-6, TRBV5-1 and TRBV20-1 were among these segments.

Their cognate antigens are unknown. Unique molecular identifiers tagged the TCR beta cDNA libraries. A single record per CDR3 protein comes from TCRdb applying MiXCR to the PCR reads. Found here are approximately 730,000 distinct CDR3 sequences, around 42% of them singletons; the top ten hold approximately 4.4%. Sample: blood. These receptors were obtained from a girl aged 5-17 years with multiple sclerosis.

This clonotype was detected only a few times. The chain is built from TRBV7-3 and TRBJ2-1, with 9 bases fitting TRBD2. J was trimmed by 7 bases and V by 5 bases; bases with no gene match: 24. The CDR3 consists of 20 residues. CDR1 and CDR2 from the germline V gene are SGHTA and FQGTGA. CDR3 sequence: CASSPLFPGLARPGVNEQFF. DNA of the CDR3: TGTGCCAGCAGCCCCTTATTTCCGGGACTAGCTCGACCCGGGGTGAATGAGCAGTTCTTC.

This clonotype was recorded a few times. The chain uses TRBV10-3 and TRBJ2-4, with 7 bases identical to TRBD1. TRBJ2-7 matches the DNA end more closely, so the J call is doubtful. CDR3 size: 13 residues. In germline, CDR1 is ENHRY, CDR2 SYGVKD. CDR3 nucleotide sequence: TGTGCCATCTCGGGGACAGAGGACTACGAGCAGTACTTC. Translation gives CAISGTEDYEQYF.

The chain has TRBV20-1 and TRBJ1-1; the D gene is possibly TRBD1 (5 bases). The germline CDR1 and CDR2 sequences are DFQATT and SNEGSKA (reference sequence). CDR3 length: 14 amino acids. Trimming pared 0 bases from V and 9 bases from J, leaving 17 bases between. The CDR3 here is CSARDISGLGQAFF. In DNA form, the CDR3 reads TGCAGTGCTAGAGATATTTCGGGGCTCGGCCAAGCTTTCTTT.

The chain combines TRBV7-2 with TRBJ2-4; 7 bases are a match to TRBD1. CDR1 and CDR2 (germline): SGHTA, FQGNSA. The CDR3 has 15 amino acids. After removal of 6 bases from V and 0 bases from J, the junction contained 5 bases not matched to a gene. Written as DNA, the CDR3 is TGTGCCAGCAGACCGGGACAGCTAGCCAAAAACATTCAGTACTTC. The encoded protein is CASRPGQLAKNIQYF.

This chain connects TRBV24-1 to TRBJ2-3; D ambiguous. CDR3 length: 14 residues. Germline V gives CDR1 KGHDR, CDR2 SFDVKD. With 0 bases removed from V and 2 bases from J, the gap between germline ends came to 5 bases. The chain's CDR3 is CATSDLSYTDTQYF. DNA of the CDR3: TGTGCCACCAGTGATTTGTCGTACACAGATACGCAGTATTTT.

This clonotype was seen ten or more times. The chain uses TRBV29-1 and TRBJ2-7, with TRBD1 matching over 8 bases. Germline V gene data show CDR1 as SQVTM and CDR2 as ANQGSEA. The CDR3 loop spans 12 amino acids. After removal of 4 bases from V and 3 bases from J, the junction contained 2 bases not matched to a gene. The CDR3 DNA follows: TGCAGCGTTGGGGGGACAGGCTACGAGCAGTACTTC. Encoded protein: CSVGGTGYEQYF.

The chain is built from TRBV9 and TRBJ2-1, with D perhaps given as TRBD1 or TRBD2 (5 bases each). The germline CDR1 and CDR2 sequences are SGDLS and YYNGEE. This CDR3 is 14 amino acids long. Trimming took off 3 bases at V and 8 bases at J, with 15 bases between the two ends. The CDR3 sequence: CASSARDRRHEQFF. The DNA for the CDR3 is TGTGCCAGCAGCGCCCGGGACCGCCGGCATGAGCAGTTCTTC.

V is TRBV2 and J is TRBJ2-1; no reliable D call. Germline CDR1 and CDR2: SNHLY and FYNNEI. The CDR3 contains 15 residues. V dropped 10 bases and J dropped 0 bases, with 16 bases sitting between them. CDR3 loop: CATTPSVSSYNEQFF. DNA for the CDR3: TGTGCCACCACACCAAGCGTTTCCTCCTACAATGAGCAGTTCTTC. The variable domain in full, completed from reference TRBV2 and TRBJ2-1, reads EPEVTQTPSHQVTQMGQEVILRCVPISNHLYFYWYRQILGQKVEFLVSFYNNEISEKSEIFDDQFSVERPDGSNFTLKIRSTKLEDSAMYFCATTPSVSSYNEQFFGPGTRLTVL.